The present T cell receptor (beta chain) was sequenced within a study of technical replicates of blood from a handful of donors. The CDR3 runs 13 residues. The V end was cut by 7 bases, the J end by 11 bases, with 17 bases between. Germline V gene lookup returns CDR1 SGHVS and CDR2 FNYEAQ. Sequencing used immunoSEQ multiplex PCR; TCRdb keeps in-frame clones, though not all of them. The data show 67,000 or so clones, just under 97% seen once. This receptor was identified in a human donor in good health. Sample: T cells isolated from PBMCs. V usage is TRBV7-6 and J usage is TRBJ2-2; TRBD2 is a possible D gene (5 bases). The CDR3 sequence is CASTFRDTRELFF. Written as DNA, the CDR3 is TGTGCCAGCACCTTTCGGGATACCCGAGAGCTGTTTTTT.